These 18 T cell receptor beta chains came from one sample sequenced in a study of human T cells and chemical hapten exposure. Time point indicated: pre-sensitization, week 0. Indicated treatment: therapeutic diphenylcyclopropenone sensitization with weekly scalp DPC. Total RNA extraction was carried out from unfractionated whole blood. Each CDR3 protein is one row after TCRdb ran MiXCR on the RACE reads. The sample lists tens of thousands of distinct CDR3 sequences, roughly 12% occurring once. Sequences were derived from whole blood, sampled in connection with sensitization to the hapten diphenylcyclopropenone (DPC). The receptors derive from a woman aged 40 to 49 with alopecia areata. Some clones in this sample may be carry-over from other donors' samples.

The gene calls are TRBV2 and TRBJ2-7; possible D gene TRBD2, 5 bases. Per the germline V gene, CDR1 is SNHLY and CDR2 is FYNNEI. V was trimmed by 4 bases and J by 0 bases, leaving 10 bases between them. This CDR3 is 14 amino acids long. The CDR3 sequence: CASSVRANSYEQYF. In nucleotides, the CDR3 is TGTGCCAGCAGTGTGCGGGCCAACTCCTACGAGCAGTACTTC.

This clonotype came up a few times. The genes are TRBV20-1 and TRBJ2-2; TRBD2 matches at 7 bases. V trimming: 3 bases; J trimming: 5 bases; junction bases outside the gene matches: 6. CDR1 and CDR2 from the germline V gene are DFQATT and SNEGSKA (reference sequence). This CDR3 contains 14 residues. CDR3 nucleotides: TGCAGTGCTAGGGCACTAGCGCAAACCGGGGAGCTGTTTTTT. Translated: CSARALAQTGELFF.

In this sample, this clonotype turned up many times. This chain connects TRBV29-1 to TRBJ2-7; TRBD2 might be the D (6 bases). This CDR3 is built from 11 residues. Trimming took 4 bases from V and 4 from J, leaving 8 bases between them. CDR1 SQVTM and CDR2 ANQGSEA come from the germline V gene. The chain's CDR3 is CSVAGTYEQYF. CDR3 nucleotide sequence: TGCAGCGTTGCCGGGACTTACGAGCAGTACTTC.

This clonotype was detected a few times. V and J are TRBV5-6 and TRBJ2-7; D remains unclear. Trimming left V 1 base short and J 4 bases short, with 6 bases between. The CDR3 is 12 residues long. Germline values: CDR1 SGHDT, CDR2 YYEEEE. CDR3 residues: CASSLNNYEQYV. The CDR3 nucleotides are TGTGCCAGCAGCTTGAATAATTACGAGCAGTACGTC.

This clonotype came up many times. The V and J genes are TRBV2 and TRBJ2-5; possible D gene TRBD1, 6 bases. The germline gives CDR1 SNHLY, CDR2 FYNNEI. CDR3 size: 14 residues. V was shortened by 4 bases and J by 5 bases, with 14 bases between the two germline ends. The CDR3 spells CASSARQGIETQYF. The DNA of the CDR3 is TGTGCCAGCAGTGCGCGGCAGGGGATCGAGACCCAGTACTTC. Supplemented by reference TRBV2 and TRBJ2-5, the full variable domain reads EPEVTQTPSHQVTQMGQEVILRCVPISNHLYFYWYRQILGQKVEFLVSFYNNEISEKSEIFDDQFSVERPDGSNFTLKIRSTKLEDSAMYFCASSARQGIETQYFGPGTRLLVL.

This clonotype was recorded a few times. This rearrangement joins TRBV9 to TRBJ2-1, with 12 bases matching TRBD2. V dropped 0 bases and J dropped 10; count of bases not matched to a gene: 5. Germline-derived CDR1 and CDR2 are SGDLS and YYNGEE. The CDR3 runs to 15 residues. CDR3 region: CASSVETSGRGEQFF. CDR3 nucleotides: TGTGCCAGCAGCGTAGAGACTAGCGGGAGAGGAGAGCAGTTCTTC.

V and J are TRBV29-1 and TRBJ1-4; 9 bases are a match to TRBD1. The ends lost 7 bases at V and 8 bases at J; junction bases unmatched: 5. The CDR3 is made up of 12 amino acids. From germline, CDR1 is SQVTM and CDR2 ANQGSEA. CDR3 nucleotides: TGCAGCGCCGACAGGGGGGGGGAAAAACTGTTTTTT. Its protein product is CSADRGGEKLFF.

This clonotype was seen ten or more times. The rearrangement links TRBV4-3 to TRBJ1-2; D might be TRBD1 (5 bases). Germline loops: CDR1 LGHNA, CDR2 YSLEER. Trimming cost V 0 bases and J 4 bases, with 15 bases left between them. CDR3 length: 16 amino acids. CDR3 residues: CASSQDRAGFSYGYTF. The CDR3 DNA reads TGCGCCAGCAGCCAAGATCGGGCAGGGTTCTCCTATGGCTACACCTTC.

With regard to this clonotype: No DNA is shown, since the ends of the CDR3 on it are uncertain; the CDR3 is the one TCRdb lists. V is TRBV29-1 and J is TRBJ1-2; the table's D call, TRBD1, was not checked against the DNA. Per the germline V gene, CDR1 is SQVTM and CDR2 is ANQGSEA. The CDR3 numbers 13 amino acids, ends counted. The CDR3 sequence: CSAPTGTDYGCTF.

The sample holds many counts of this clonotype. CDR3 DNA: TGCAGCGTTGGGGGGACAGGGGTTTCCGAGCAGTACTTC. This translates into CSVGGTGVSEQYF. This chain connects TRBV29-1 to TRBJ2-7; 10 nucleotides align to TRBD1. With V trimmed by 4 bases and J by 6 bases, 6 bases remained unmatched. The CDR3 extends over 13 amino acids. The germline CDR1 and CDR2 sequences are SQVTM and ANQGSEA.

The sample holds a few counts of this clonotype. The chain joins TRBV28 to TRBJ2-1; no definite D call. Trimming stripped 8 bases from V and 6 bases from J, with 14 bases between. Per the germline V gene, CDR1 is MDHEN and CDR2 is SYDVKM. The CDR3 extends over 13 amino acids. The CDR3 loop is CASVSGVGNEQFF. Here the CDR3 DNA reads TGTGCCAGCGTCTCCGGAGTTGGCAATGAGCAGTTCTTC.

This clonotype was detected only a few times. The gene calls are TRBV2 and TRBJ2-1, with unresolved D. Germline CDR1 SNHLY, CDR2 FYNNEI. This CDR3 is 13 amino acids long. Trimming left V 4 bases short and J 10 bases short, with 14 bases between. The CDR3 spells CASSVFESGEQFF. The CDR3 bases are TGTGCCAGCAGTGTATTCGAGTCGGGCGAGCAGTTCTTC.

In this sample, this clonotype turned up many times. This sequence joins TRBV28 and TRBJ2-1; TRBD2 aligns across 16 bases. The CDR3 runs to 15 residues. The junction had 7 bases not matched to a gene; V was cut back by 10 bases and J by 7 bases. Germline CDR1 is MDHEN and CDR2 is SYDVKM. For the CDR3, the DNA is TGTGCCACCGAAGGGGGACTAGCGGGAGGGAATGAGCAGTTCTTC. Protein product: CATEGGLAGGNEQFF.

This clonotype was counted between two and nine times. The chain links TRBV27 to TRBJ2-3; 8 nucleotides line up with TRBD1. CDR3 length: 13 residues. Per germline, CDR1 MNHEY and CDR2 SMNVEV (reference sequence). The V gene end was trimmed by 10 bases and the J gene end by 0 bases; junction bases not matched to a gene: 3. CDR3: CATRTGSTDTQYF. CDR3 bases: TGTGCCACCCGGACAGGGAGCACAGATACGCAGTATTTT.

This clonotype was recorded many times. This chain joins TRBV10-3 and TRBJ1-1; D may be TRBD1 (5 bases). The germline CDR1 and CDR2 sequences are ENHRY and SYGVKD. This CDR3 contains 15 residues. V was clipped by 10 bases and J by 4 bases, with 22 bases between them. In nucleotides, the CDR3 is TGTGCCAGCCGCCCTGCGGGGCGGGAAGCCACTGAAGCTTTCTTT. Protein product: CASRPAGREATEAFF.

This clonotype was recorded at least ten times. The chain employs TRBV12-3 or TRBV12-4 and TRBJ1-2; D ambiguous. The CDR3 loop spans 15 amino acids. V shed 5 bases and J shed 3 bases, with 16 bases lying between them. CDR3 residues: CASSHSRLPDYGYTF. The CDR3 nucleotides are TGTGCCAGCAGTCATAGTCGACTCCCCGACTATGGCTACACCTTC.

This clonotype was detected many times. This sequence joins TRBV2 and TRBJ2-7; D is possibly TRBD2 (6 bases). This CDR3 is built from 14 residues. CDR1 is SNHLY and CDR2 is FYNNEI in the germline V gene. Trimming left V 6 bases short and J 6 bases short, with 18 bases between. This CDR3 is CASSNSGSRGEQYF. The CDR3 nucleotides are TGTGCCAGCAGCAATAGCGGATCCCGAGGCGAGCAGTACTTC. The full variable domain, with the rest looked up from reference TRBV2 and TRBJ2-7, is EPEVTQTPSHQVTQMGQEVILRCVPISNHLYFYWYRQILGQKVEFLVSFYNNEISEKSEIFDDQFSVERPDGSNFTLKIRSTKLEDSAMYFCASSNSGSRGEQYFGPGTRLTVT.

The chain joins TRBV19 to TRBJ1-5; D ambiguous. The V end lost 3 bases, the J end lost 7 bases, and 16 bases lay between the germline ends. Germline-derived CDR1 and CDR2 are LNHDA and SQIVND (reference sequence). The CDR3 totals 15 residues. For the CDR3, the DNA is TGTGCCAGTAGTATGGTTTTGGGAATGACCCAGCCCCAGCATTTT. This translates into CASSMVLGMTQPQHF.